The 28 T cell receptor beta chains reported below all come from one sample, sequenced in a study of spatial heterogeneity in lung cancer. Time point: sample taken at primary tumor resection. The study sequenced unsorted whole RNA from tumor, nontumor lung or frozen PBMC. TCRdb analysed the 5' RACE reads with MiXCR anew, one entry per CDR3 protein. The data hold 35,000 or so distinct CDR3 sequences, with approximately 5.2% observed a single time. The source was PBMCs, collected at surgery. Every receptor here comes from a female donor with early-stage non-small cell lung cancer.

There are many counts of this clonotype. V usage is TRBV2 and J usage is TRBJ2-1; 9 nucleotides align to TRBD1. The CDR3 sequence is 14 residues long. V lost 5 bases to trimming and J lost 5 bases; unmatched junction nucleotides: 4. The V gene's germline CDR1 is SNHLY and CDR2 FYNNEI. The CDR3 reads CASSTGGAHNEQFF. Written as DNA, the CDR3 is TGTGCCAGCAGTACAGGGGGCGCACACAATGAGCAGTTCTTC.

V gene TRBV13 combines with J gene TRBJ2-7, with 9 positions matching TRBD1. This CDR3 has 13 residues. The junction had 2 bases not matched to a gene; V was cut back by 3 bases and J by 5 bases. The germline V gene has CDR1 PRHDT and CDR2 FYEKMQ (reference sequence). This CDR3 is CASSLGQGDEQYF. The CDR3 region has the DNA TGTGCCAGCAGCTTGGGACAGGGAGACGAGCAGTACTTC.

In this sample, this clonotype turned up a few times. CDR3 DNA: TGCGCCAGCAGTCACTTCAGGACAGGGACGGGTGGGGCCAACGTCCTGACTTTC. It encodes CASSHFRTGTGGANVLTF. The chain employs TRBV23-1 and TRBJ2-6; 8 bases fit TRBD1. TRBV23-1 is an open reading frame whose function is uncertain. Trimming cost V 3 bases and J 3 bases; bases outside gene matches: 10. The CDR3 length is 18 residues.

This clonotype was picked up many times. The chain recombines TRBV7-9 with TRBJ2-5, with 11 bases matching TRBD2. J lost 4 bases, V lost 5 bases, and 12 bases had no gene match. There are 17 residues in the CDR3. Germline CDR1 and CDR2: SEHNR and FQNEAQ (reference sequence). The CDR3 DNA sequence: TGTGCCAGCAGCCGTCCGGGACTAGCGGTGATAGCAGAGACCCAGTACTTC. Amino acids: CASSRPGLAVIAETQYF.

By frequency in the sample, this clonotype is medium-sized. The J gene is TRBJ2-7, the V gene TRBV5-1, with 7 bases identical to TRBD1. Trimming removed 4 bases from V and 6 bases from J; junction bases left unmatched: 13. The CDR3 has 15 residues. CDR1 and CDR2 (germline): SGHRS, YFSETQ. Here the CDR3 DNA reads TGCGCCAGCAGCCTAGAGGGGACAGTCTTTGGCGAGCAGTACTTC. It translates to CASSLEGTVFGEQYF.

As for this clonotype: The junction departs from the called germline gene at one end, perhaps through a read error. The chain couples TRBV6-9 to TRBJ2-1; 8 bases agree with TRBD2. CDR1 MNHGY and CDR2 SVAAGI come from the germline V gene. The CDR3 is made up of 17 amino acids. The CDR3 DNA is TGTGCCAGCAGTTACACACTAGCGGCGAGCTCCTACAAAGAGCAGTTCTTC. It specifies CASSYTLAASSYKEQFF.

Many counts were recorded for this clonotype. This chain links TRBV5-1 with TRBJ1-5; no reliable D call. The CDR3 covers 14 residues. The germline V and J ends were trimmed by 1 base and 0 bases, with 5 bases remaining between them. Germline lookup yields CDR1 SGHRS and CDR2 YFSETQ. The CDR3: CASSLMGSNQPQHF. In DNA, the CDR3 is TGCGCCAGCAGCTTGATGGGTAGCAATCAGCCCCAGCATTTT.

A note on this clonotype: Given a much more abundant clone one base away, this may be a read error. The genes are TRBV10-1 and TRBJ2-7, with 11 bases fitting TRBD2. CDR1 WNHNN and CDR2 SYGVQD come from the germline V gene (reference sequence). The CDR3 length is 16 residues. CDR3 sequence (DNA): TGCGCCAGCAGTGAGGGTCCCGGGACTAGCGGCTACGAGCAGTGCTTC. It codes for CASSEGPGTSGYEQCF.

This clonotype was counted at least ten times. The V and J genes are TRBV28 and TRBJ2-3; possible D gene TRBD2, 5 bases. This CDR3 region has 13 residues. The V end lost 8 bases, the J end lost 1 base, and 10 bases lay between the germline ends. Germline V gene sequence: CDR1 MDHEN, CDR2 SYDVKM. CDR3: CASLFSGTDTQYF. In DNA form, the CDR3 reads TGTGCCAGCCTCTTTAGCGGCACAGATACGCAGTATTTT.

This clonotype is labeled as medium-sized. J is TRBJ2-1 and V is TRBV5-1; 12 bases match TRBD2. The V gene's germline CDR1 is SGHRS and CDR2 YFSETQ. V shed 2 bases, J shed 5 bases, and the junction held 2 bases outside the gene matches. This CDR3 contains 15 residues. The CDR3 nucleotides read TGCGCCAGCAGCTTACTAGCGGGGGGCAACAATGAGCAGTTCTTC. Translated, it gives CASSLLAGGNNEQFF.

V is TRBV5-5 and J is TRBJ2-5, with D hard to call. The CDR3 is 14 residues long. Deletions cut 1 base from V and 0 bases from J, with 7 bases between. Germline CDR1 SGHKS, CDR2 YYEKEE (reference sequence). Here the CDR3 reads CASSLLPDQETQYF. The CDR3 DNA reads TGTGCCAGCAGCTTGCTTCCCGACCAAGAGACCCAGTACTTC.

The CDR3 reads CASSPGQGPDTQYF. For the CDR3, the DNA is TGTGCCAGCAGCCCCGGACAGGGTCCAGATACGCAGTATTTT. The V call is TRBV7-9, the J call TRBJ2-3, with 8 bases that match TRBD1. Trimming at V came to 5 bases and at J to 4 bases, leaving 5 bases not matched to a gene. The germline CDR1 and CDR2 sequences are SEHNR and FQNEAQ (reference sequence). The CDR3 extends over 14 amino acids.

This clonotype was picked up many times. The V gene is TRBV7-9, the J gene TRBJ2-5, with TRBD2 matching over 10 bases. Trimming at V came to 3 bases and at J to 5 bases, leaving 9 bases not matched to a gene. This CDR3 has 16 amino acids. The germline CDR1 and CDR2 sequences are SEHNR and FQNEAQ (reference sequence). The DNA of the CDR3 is TGTGCCAGCAGCTTCGCTAGCGGGGGATATATGGAGACCCAGTACTTC. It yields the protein CASSFASGGYMETQYF.

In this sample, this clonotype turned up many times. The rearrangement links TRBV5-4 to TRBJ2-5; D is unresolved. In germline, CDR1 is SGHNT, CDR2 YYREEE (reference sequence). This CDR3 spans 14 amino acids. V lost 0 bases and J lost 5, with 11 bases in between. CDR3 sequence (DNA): TGTGCCAGCAGCTTGGCCGGCCTAATTGAGACCCAGTACTTC. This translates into CASSLAGLIETQYF.

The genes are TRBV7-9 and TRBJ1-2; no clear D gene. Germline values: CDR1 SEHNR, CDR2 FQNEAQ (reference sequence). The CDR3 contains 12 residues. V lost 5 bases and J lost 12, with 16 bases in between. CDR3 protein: CASSPIGPHDTF. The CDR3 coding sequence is TGTGCCAGCAGCCCAATCGGCCCCCATGACACCTTC.

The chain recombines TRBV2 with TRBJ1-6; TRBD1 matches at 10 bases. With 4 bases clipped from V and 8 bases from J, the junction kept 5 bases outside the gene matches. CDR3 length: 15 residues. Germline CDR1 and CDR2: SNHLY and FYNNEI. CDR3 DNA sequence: TGTGCCAGCAGTGCTTCGACAGGGGGCGATTCACCCCTCCACTTT. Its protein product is CASSASTGGDSPLHF.

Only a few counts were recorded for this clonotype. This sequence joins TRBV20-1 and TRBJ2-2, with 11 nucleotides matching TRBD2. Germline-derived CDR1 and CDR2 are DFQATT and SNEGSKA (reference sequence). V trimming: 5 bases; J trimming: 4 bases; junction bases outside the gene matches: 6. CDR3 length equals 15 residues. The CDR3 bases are TGCAGTGCTTTAGCGGGAGGGCCCTCCACCGGGGAGCTGTTTTTT. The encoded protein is CSALAGGPSTGELFF.

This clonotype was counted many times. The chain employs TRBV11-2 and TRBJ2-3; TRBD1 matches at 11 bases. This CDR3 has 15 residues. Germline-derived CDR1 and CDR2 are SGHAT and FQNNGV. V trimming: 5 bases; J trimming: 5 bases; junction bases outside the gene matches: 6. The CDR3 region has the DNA TGTGCCAGCAGCCCCGGACAGGGGGCCGGAGATACGCAGTATTTT. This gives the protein CASSPGQGAGDTQYF.

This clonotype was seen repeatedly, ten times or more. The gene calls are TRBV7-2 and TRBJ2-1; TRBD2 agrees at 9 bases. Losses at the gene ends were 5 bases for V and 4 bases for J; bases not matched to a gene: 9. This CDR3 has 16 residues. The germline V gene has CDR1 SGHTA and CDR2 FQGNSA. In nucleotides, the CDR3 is TGTGCCAGCAGCCTCGCCTATACTAGCGGGTACAATGAGCAGTTCTTC. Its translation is CASSLAYTSGYNEQFF.

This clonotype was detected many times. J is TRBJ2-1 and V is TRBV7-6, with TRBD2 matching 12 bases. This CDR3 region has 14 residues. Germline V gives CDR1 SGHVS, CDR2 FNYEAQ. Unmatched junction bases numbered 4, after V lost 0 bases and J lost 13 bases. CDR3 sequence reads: CASSLARTSGAQFF. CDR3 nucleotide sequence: TGTGCCAGCAGCTTAGCGCGGACTAGCGGGGCCCAGTTCTTC.

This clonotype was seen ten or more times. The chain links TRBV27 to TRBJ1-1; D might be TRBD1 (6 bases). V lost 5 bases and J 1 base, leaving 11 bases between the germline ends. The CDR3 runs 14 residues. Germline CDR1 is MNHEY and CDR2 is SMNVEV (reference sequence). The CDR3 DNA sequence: TGTGCCAGCAGTCGGTTACAGGGGAACACTGAAGCTTTCTTT. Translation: CASSRLQGNTEAFF.

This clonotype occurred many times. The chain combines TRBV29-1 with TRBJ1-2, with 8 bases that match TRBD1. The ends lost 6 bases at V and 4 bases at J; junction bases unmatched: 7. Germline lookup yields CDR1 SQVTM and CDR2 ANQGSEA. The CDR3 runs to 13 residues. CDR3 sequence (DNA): TGCAGCGTGGGACAGGTAGCCCTCTATGGCTACACCTTC. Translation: CSVGQVALYGYTF.

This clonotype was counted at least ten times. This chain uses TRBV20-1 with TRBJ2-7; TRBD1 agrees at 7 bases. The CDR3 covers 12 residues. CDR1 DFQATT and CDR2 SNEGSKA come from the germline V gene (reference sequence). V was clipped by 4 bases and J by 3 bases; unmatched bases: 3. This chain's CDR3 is CSAMSGGYEQYF. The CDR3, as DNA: TGCAGTGCTATGTCAGGGGGCTACGAGCAGTACTTC.

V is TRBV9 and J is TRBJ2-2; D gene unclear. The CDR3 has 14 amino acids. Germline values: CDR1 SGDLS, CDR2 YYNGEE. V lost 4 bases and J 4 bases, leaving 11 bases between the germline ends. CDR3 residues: CASSPQTVTGELFF. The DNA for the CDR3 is TGTGCCAGCAGCCCCCAAACAGTCACCGGGGAGCTGTTTTTT. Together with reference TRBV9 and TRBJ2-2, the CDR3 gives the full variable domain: DSGVTQTPKHLITATGQRVTLRCSPRSGDLSVYWYQQSLDQGLQFLIQYYNGEERAKGNILERFSAQQFPDLHSELNLSSLELGDSALYFCASSPQTVTGELFFGEGSRLTVL.

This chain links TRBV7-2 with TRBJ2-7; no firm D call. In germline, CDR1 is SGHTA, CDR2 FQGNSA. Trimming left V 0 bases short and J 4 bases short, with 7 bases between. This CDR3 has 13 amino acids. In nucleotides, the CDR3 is TGTGCCAGCAGCTTAGCCCAGTTTTACGAGCAGTACTTC. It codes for CASSLAQFYEQYF.

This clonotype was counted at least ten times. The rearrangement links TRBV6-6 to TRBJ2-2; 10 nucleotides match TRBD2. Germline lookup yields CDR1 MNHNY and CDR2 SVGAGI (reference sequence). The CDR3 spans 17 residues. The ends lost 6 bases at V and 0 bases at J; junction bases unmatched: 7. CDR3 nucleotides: TGTGCCAGCAGACCAGGACTAGCGGAATCGAACACCGGGGAGCTGTTTTTT. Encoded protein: CASRPGLAESNTGELFF.

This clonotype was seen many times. The DNA of the CDR3 is TGTGCCAGCAGCCCCGTAGCATACTCCTATGGCTACACCTTC. This gives the protein CASSPVAYSYGYTF. The chain has TRBV7-8 and TRBJ1-2; D remains unclear. Germline lookup yields CDR1 SGHVS and CDR2 FQNEAQ. Trimming took 5 bases from V and 4 from J, leaving 14 bases between them. This CDR3 region has 14 residues.

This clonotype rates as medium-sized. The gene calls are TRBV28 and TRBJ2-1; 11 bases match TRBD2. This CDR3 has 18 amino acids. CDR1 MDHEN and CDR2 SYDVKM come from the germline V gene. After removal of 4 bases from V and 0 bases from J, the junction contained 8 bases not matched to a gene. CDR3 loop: CASSSQTSGAYSYNEQFF. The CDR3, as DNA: TGTGCCAGCAGTTCCCAGACTAGCGGGGCTTACTCCTACAATGAGCAGTTCTTC.